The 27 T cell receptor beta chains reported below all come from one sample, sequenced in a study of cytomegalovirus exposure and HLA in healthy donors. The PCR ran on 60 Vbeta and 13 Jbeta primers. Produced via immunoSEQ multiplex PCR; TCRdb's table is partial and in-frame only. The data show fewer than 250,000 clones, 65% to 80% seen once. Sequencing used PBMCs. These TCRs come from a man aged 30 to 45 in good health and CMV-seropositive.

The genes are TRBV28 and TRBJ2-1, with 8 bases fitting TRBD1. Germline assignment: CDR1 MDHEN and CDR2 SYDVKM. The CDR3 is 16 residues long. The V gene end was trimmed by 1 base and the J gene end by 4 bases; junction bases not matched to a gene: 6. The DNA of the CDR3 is TGTGCCAGCAGTTTATTCTTACAGGGGGAGTACAATGAGCAGTTCTTC. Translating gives CASSLFLQGEYNEQFF.

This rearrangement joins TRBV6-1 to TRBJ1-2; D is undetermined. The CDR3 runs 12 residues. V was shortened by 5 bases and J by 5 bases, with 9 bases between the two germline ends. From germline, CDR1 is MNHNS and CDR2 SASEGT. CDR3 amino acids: CASSRDLYGYTF. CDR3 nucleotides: TGTGCCAGCAGTAGAGATCTTTATGGCTACACCTTC.

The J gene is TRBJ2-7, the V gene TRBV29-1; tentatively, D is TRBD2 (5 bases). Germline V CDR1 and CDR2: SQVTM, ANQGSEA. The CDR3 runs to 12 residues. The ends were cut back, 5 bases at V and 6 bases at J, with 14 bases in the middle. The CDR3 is CSVSPGKGEQYF. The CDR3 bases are TGCAGCGTTAGCCCGGGGAAGGGCGAGCAGTACTTC.

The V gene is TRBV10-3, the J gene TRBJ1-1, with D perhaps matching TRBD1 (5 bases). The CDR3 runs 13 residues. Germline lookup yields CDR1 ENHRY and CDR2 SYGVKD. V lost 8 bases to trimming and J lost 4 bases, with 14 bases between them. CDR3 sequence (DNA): TGTGCCATCGGAGGGGAGGACCGCACTGAAGCTTTCTTT. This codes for CAIGGEDRTEAFF.

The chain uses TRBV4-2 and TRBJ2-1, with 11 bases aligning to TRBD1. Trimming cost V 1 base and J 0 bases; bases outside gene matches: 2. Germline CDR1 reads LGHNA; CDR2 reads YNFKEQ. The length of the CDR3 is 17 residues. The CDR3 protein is CASSQGTGGSSYNEQFF. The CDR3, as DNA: TGTGCCAGCAGCCAAGGGACAGGGGGCAGCTCCTACAATGAGCAGTTCTTC.

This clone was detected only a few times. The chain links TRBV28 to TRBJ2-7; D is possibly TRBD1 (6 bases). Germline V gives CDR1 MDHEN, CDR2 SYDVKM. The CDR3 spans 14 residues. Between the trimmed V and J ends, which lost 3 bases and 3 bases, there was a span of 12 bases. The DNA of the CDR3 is TGTGCCAGCAGTTTTGGTGGGACAATCTACGAGCAGTACTTC. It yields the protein CASSFGGTIYEQYF.

The CDR3 reads CASSYDIRSPLHF. In DNA form, the CDR3 reads TGTGCCAGCAGTTACGACATACGATCACCCCTCCACTTT. The rearrangement joins TRBV6-5 to TRBJ1-6; D is unclear. Germline CDR1 MNHEY, CDR2 SVGAGI. CDR3 length: 13 residues. The V end was cut by 2 bases, the J end by 10 bases, with 9 bases between.

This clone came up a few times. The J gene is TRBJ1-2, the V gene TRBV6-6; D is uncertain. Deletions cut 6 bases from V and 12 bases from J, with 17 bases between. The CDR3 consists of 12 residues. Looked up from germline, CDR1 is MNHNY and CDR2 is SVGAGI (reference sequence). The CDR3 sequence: CASSPPQLVNTF. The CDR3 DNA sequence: TGTGCCAGCAGCCCTCCACAGCTTGTCAACACCTTC.

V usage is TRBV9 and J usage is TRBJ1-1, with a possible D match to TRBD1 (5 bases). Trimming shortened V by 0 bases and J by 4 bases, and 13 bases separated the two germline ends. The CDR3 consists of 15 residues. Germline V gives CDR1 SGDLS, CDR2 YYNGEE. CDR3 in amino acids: CASSVVSGQGTEAFF. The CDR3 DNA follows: TGTGCCAGCAGCGTAGTTTCTGGGCAGGGCACTGAAGCTTTCTTT. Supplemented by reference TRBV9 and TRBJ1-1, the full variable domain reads DSGVTQTPKHLITATGQRVTLRCSPRSGDLSVYWYQQSLDQGLQFLIQYYNGEERAKGNILERFSAQQFPDLHSELNLSSLELGDSALYFCASSVVSGQGTEAFFGQGTRLTVV.

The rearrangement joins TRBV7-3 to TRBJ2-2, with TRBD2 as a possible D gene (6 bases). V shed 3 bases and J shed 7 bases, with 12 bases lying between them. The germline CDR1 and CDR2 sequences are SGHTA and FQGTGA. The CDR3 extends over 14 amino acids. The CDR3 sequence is CASSFLGEVGELFF. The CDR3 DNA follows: TGTGCCAGCAGCTTCCTCGGGGAGGTCGGGGAGCTGTTTTTT.

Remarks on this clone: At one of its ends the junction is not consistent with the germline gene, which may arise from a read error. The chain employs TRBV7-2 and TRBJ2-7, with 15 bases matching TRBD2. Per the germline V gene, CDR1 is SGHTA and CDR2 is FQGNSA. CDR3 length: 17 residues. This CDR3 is CASSRTSGRATPYEQYF. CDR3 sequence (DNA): TGCGCCAGCAGCCGGACTAGCGGGAGGGCAACCCCCTACGAGCAGTACTTC.

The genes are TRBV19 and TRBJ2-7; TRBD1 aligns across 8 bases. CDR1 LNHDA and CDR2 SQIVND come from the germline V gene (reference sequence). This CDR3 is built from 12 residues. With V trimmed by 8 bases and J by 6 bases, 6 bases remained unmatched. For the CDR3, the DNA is TGTGCCAGTGGACAGGGTATAGGCGAGCAGTACTTC. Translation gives CASGQGIGEQYF.

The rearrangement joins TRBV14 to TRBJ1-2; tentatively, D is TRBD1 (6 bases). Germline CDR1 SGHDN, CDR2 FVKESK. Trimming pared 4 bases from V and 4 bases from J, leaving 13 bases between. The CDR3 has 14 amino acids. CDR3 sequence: CASSPPGGLYGYTF. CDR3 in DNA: TGTGCCAGCAGCCCACCGGGGGGGCTCTATGGCTACACCTTC.

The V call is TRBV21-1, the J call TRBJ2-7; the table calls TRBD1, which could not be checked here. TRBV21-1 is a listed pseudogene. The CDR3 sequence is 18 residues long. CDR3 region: CASSKDGYPGPSSYEQYF. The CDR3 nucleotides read TGTGCCAGCAGCAAAGACGGGTACCCAGGGCCAAGCTCCTACGAGCAGTACTTC.

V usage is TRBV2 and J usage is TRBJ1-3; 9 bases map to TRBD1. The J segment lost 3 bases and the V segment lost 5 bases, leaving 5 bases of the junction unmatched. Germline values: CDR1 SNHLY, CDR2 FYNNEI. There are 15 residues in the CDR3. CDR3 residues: CASSPGQGFGNTIYF. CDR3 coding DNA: TGTGCCAGCAGTCCGGGACAGGGATTTGGAAACACCATATATTTT.

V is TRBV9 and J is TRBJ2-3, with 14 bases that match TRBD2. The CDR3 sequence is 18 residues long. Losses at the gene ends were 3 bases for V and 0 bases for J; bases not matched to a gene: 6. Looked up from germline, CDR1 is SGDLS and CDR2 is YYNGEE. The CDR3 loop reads CASSEGGLAGVSTDTQYF. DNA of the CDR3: TGTGCCAGCAGCGAGGGGGGACTAGCGGGAGTTAGCACAGATACGCAGTATTTT.

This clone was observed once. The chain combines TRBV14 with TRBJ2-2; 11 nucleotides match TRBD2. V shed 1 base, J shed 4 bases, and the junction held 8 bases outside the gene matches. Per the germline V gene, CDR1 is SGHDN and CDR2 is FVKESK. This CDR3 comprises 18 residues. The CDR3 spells CASSQGLAGRLSTGELFF. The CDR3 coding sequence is TGTGCCAGCAGCCAAGGACTAGCGGGGCGACTGAGCACCGGGGAGCTGTTTTTT.

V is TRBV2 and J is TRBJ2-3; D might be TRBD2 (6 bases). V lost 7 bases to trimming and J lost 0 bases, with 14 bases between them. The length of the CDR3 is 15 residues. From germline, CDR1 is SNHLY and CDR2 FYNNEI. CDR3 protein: CASNSLAHSTDTQYF. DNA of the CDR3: TGTGCCAGCAATTCCCTAGCGCATAGCACAGATACGCAGTATTTT.

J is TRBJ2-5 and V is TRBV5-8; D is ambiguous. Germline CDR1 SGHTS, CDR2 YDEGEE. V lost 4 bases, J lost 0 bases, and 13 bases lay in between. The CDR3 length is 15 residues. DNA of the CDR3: TGTGCCAGCAGCCCCCTTACTATGTACCAAGAGACCCAGTACTTC. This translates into CASSPLTMYQETQYF.

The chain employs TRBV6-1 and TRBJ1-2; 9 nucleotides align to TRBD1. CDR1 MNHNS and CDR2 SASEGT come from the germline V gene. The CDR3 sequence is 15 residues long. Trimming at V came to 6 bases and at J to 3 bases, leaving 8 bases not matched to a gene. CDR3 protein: CASRGTGLVDYGYTF. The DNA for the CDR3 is TGTGCCAGCAGAGGGACAGGGCTCGTTGACTATGGCTACACCTTC.

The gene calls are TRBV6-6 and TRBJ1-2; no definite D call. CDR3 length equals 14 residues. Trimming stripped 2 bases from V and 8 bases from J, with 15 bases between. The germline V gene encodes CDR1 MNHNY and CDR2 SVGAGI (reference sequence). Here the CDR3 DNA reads TGTGCCAGCAGTTACAGGGCTGCCGGGAGCGGCTACACCTTC. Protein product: CASSYRAAGSGYTF.

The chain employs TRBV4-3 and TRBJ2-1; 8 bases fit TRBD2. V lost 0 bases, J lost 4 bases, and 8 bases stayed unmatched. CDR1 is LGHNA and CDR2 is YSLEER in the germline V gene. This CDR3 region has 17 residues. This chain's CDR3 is CASSQDRTSGVYNEQFF. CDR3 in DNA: TGCGCCAGCAGCCAAGATCGAACTAGCGGAGTATACAATGAGCAGTTCTTC.

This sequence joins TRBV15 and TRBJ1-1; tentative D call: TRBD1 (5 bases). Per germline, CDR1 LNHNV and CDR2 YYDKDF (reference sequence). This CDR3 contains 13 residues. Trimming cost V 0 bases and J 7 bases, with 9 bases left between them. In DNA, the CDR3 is TGTGCCACCAGCAGAGATTCAAGGGGTGAAGCTTTCTTT. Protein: CATSRDSRGEAFF. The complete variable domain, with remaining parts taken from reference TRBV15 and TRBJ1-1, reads DAMVIQNPRYQVTQFGKPVTLSCSQTLNHNVMYWYQQKSSQAPKLLFHYYDKDFNNEADTPDNFQSRRPNTSFCFLDIRSPGLGDTAMYLCATSRDSRGEAFFGQGTRLTVV.

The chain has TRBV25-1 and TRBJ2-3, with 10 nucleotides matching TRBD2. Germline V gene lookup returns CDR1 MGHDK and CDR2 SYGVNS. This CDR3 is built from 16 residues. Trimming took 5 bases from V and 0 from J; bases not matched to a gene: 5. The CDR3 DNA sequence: TGTGCCAGCAGTAGCGGGAGGGCCGATAGCACAGATACGCAGTATTTT. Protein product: CASSSGRADSTDTQYF.

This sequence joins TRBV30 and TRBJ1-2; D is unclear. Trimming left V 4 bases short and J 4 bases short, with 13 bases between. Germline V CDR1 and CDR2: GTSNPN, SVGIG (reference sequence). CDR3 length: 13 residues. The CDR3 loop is CAWNFQRGYGYTF. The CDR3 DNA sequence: TGTGCCTGGAATTTCCAGCGGGGCTATGGCTACACCTTC.

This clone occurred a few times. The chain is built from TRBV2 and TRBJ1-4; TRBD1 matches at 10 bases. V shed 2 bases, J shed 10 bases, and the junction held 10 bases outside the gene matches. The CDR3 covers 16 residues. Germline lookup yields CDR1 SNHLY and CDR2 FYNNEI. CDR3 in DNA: TGTGCCAGCAGTGAAACGACAGGGGGCGCGGGTGGAAAACTGTTTTTT. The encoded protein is CASSETTGGAGGKLFF.

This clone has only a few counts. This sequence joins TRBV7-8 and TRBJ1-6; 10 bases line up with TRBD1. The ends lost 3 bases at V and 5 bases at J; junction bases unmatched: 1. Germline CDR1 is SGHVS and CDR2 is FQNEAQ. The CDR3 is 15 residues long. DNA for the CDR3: TGTGCCAGCAGCTTCGGGACAGGGGATAATTCACCCCTCCACTTT. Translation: CASSFGTGDNSPLHF. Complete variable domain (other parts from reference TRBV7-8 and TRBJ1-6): GAGVSQSPRYKVAKRGQDVALRCDPISGHVSLFWYQQALGQGPEFLTYFQNEAQLDKSGLPSDRFFAERPEGSVSTLKIQRTQQEDSAVYLCASSFGTGDNSPLHFGNGTRLTVT.